The present entry profiles one TCR beta chain with its context. This record belongs to a study of blood T cell repertoires in COVID-19. Study as a whole: COVID-19 samples collected from the United States, Italy and Spain covered acute and convalescent phases.

How the authors handled the data: By means of reference gene primer amplification, nucleated cell counts were estimated. Repertoires were generated with immunoSEQ multiplex PCR, while TCRdb's copy carries only in-frame clones and drops some. Clone size and the V and J calls come from that table; the DNA yielded D and trimming. Among about 150,000 clones listed, approximately 88% were seen once. The V and J ends lost 6 bases and 4 bases, in that order; junction bases with no gene match: 11. There are 16 residues in the CDR3. CDR1 and CDR2 (germline): SGHDT, YYEEEE. The specimen sequenced was peripheral blood. The receptor comes from a man aged 18-30 years with active or convalescent COVID-19. The chain has TRBV5-6 and TRBJ1-2; 11 bases align to TRBD1. The DNA of the CDR3 is TGTGCCAGCAACCTACGGACAGGGGGCTTGGTCTATGGCTACACCTTC. It is translated as CASNLRTGGLVYGYTF.